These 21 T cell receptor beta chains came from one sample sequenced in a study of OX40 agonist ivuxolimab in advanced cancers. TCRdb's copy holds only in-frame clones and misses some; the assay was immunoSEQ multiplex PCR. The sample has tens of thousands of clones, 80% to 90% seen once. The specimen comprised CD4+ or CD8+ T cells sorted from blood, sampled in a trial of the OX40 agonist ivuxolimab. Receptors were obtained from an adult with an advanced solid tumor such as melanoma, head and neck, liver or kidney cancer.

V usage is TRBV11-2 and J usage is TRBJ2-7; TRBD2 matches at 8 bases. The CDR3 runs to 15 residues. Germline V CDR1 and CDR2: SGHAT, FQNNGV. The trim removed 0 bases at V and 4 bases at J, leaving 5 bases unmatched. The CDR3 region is CASSLDRASGYEQYF. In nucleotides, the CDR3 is TGTGCCAGCAGCTTAGATCGAGCTAGCGGGTACGAGCAGTACTTC.

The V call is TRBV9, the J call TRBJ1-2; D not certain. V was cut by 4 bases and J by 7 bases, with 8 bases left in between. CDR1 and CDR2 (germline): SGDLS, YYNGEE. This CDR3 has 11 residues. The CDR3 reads CASSLPGGYTF. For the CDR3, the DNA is TGTGCCAGCAGCCTCCCCGGTGGCTACACCTTC. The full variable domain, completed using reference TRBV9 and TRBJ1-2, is DSGVTQTPKHLITATGQRVTLRCSPRSGDLSVYWYQQSLDQGLQFLIQYYNGEERAKGNILERFSAQQFPDLHSELNLSSLELGDSALYFCASSLPGGYTFGSGTRLTVV.

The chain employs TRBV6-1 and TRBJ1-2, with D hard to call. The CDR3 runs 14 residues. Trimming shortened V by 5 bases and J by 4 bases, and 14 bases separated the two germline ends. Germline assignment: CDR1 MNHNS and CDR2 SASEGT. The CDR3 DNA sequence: TGTGCCAGCAGTCCTAACCAGATGGGCTATGGCTACACCTTC. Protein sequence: CASSPNQMGYGYTF.

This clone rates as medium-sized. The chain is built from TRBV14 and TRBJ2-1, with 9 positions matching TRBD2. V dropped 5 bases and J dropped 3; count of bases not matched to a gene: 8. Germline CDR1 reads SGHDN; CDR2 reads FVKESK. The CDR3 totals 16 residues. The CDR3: CASSAGGDQFYNEQFF. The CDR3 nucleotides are TGTGCCAGCAGCGCGGGAGGGGATCAATTCTACAATGAGCAGTTCTTC.

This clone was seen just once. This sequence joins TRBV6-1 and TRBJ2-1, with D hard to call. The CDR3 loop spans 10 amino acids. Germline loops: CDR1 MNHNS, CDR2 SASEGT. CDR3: CATHGNEQFF. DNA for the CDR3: TGTGCTACACACGGTAATGAGCAGTTCTTC.

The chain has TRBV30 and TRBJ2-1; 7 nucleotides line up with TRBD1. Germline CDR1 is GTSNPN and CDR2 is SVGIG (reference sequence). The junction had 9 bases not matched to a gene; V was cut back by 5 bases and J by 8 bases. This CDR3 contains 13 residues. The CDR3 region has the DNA TGTGCCTGGCGCGACAGGGTGGGGGATGAGCAGTTCTTC. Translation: CAWRDRVGDEQFF.

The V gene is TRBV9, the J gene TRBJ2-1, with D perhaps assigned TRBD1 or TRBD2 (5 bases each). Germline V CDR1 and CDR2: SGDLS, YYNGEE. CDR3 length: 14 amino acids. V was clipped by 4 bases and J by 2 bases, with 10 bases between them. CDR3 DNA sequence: TGTGCCAGCAGCACGTGGGGGACCTACAATGAGCAGTTCTTC. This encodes CASSTWGTYNEQFF.

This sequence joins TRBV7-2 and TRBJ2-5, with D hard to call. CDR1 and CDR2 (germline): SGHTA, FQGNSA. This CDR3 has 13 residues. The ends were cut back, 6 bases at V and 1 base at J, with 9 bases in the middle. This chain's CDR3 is CASSLFSQETQYF. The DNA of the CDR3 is TGTGCCAGCAGTCTCTTCTCCCAAGAGACCCAGTACTTC.

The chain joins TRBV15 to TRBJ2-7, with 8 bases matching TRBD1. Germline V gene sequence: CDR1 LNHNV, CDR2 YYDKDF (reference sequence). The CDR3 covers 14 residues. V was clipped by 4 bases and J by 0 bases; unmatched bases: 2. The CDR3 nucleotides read TGTGCCACCAGCAACAGGGGGAGCTCCTACGAGCAGTACTTC. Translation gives CATSNRGSSYEQYF.

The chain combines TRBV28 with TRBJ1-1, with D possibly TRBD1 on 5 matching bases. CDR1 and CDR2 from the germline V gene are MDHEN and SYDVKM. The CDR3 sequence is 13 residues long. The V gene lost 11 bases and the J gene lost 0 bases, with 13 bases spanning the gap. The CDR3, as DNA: TGTGCCGTTCCAGGGAGAATGAACACTGAAGCTTTCTTT. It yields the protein CAVPGRMNTEAFF.

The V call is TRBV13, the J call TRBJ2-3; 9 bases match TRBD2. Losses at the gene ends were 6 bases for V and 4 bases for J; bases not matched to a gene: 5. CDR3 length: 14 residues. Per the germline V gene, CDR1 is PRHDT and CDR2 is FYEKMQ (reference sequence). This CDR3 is CASSWRGGPDTQYF. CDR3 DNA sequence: TGTGCCAGCAGTTGGCGGGGGGGCCCAGATACGCAGTATTTT.

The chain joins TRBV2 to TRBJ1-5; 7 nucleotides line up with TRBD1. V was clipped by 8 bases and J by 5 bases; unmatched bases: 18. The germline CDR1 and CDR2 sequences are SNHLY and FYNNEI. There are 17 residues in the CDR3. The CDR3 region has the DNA TGTGCCAGCGGAAGACAGGGTTCTCGGCGGGGAGATCAGCCCCAGCATTTT. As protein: CASGRQGSRRGDQPQHF.

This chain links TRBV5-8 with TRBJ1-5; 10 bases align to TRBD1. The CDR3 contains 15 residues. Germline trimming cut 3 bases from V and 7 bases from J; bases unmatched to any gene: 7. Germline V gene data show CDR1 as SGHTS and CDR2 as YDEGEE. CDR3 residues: CASSWGTGAEQPQHF. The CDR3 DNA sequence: TGTGCCAGCAGCTGGGGGACAGGGGCTGAACAGCCCCAGCATTTT.

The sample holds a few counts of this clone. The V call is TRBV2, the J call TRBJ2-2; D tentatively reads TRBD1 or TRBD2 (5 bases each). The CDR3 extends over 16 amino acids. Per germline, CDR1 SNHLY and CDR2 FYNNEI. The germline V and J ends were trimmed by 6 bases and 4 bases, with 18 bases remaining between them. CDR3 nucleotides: TGTGCCAGCAGGAGAGGTGGGGGAGAGGCCACCGGGGAGCTGTTTTTT. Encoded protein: CASRRGGGEATGELFF.

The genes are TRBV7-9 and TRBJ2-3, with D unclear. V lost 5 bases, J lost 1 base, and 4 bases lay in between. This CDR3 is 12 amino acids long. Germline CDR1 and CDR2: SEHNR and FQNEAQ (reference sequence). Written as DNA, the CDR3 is TGTGCCAGCAGCCAGGGCACAGATACGCAGTATTTT. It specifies CASSQGTDTQYF.

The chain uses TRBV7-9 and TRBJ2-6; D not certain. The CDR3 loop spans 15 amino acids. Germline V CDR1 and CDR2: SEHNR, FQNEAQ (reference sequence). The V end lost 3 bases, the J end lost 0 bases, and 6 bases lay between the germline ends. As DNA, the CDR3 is TGTGCCAGCAGCTTTGGACGCTCTGGGGCCAACGTCCTGACTTTC. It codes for CASSFGRSGANVLTF.

The CDR3, as DNA: TGTGCCAGCAGCTTGTTCTCTGGTACCTACGAGCAGTACTTC. Residues: CASSLFSGTYEQYF. The V call is TRBV5-5, the J call TRBJ2-7; no firm D call. CDR3 size: 14 residues. CDR1 and CDR2 from the germline V gene are SGHKS and YYEKEE (reference sequence). Trimming cost V 1 base and J 2 bases, with 10 bases left between them.

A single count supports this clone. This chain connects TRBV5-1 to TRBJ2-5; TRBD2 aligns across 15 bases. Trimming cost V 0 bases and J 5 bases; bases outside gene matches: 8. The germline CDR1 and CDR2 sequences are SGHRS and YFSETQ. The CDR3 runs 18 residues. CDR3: CASSLVGLAGGPEETQYF. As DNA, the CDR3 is TGCGCCAGCAGCTTGGTGGGACTAGCGGGGGGCCCCGAGGAGACCCAGTACTTC.

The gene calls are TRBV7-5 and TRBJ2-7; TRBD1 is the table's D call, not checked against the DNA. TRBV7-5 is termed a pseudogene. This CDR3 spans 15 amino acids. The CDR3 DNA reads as TGTGTCAGAAGCTTCCGACAGGGGGCCGCCTACGAGCAGTACTTC. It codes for CVRSFRQGAAYEQYF.

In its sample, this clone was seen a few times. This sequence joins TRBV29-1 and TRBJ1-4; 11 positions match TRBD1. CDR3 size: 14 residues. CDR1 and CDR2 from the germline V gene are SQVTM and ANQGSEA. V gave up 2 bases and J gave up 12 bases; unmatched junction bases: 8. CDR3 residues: CSVEPTGTGGELFF. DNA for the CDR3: TGCAGCGTTGAACCTACCGGGACAGGGGGTGAACTGTTTTTT.

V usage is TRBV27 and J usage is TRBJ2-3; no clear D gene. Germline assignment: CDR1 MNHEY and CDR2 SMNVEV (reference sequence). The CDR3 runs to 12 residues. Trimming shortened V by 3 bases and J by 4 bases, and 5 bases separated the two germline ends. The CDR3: CASSFSPDTQYF. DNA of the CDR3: TGTGCCAGCAGTTTTTCCCCAGATACGCAGTATTTT.